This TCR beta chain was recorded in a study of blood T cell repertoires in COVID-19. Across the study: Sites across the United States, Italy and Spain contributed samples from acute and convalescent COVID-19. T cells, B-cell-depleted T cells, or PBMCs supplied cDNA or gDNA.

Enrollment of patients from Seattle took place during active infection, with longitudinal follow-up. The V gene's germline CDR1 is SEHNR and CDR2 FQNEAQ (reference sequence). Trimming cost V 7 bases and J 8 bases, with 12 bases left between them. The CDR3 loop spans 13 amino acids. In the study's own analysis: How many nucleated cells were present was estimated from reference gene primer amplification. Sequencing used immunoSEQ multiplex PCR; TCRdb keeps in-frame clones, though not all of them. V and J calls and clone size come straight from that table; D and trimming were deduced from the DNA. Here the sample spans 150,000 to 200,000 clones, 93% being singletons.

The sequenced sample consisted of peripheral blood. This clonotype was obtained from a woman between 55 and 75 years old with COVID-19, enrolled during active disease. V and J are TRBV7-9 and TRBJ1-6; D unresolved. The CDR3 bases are TGTGCCAGCACTTCAGCGGGCGATTCACCCCTCCACTTT. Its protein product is CASTSAGDSPLHF.